What follows is one T cell receptor beta chain and its context. Its antigen remains unidentified. V was clipped by 5 bases and J by 0 bases, with 8 bases between them. Germline V CDR1 and CDR2: SGHVS, FNYEAQ. The CDR3 sequence is 14 residues long. The sample originates from a study of cytomegalovirus exposure and HLA in healthy donors. Study findings and constraints: Per published reports, the classifier diagnosed cytomegalovirus status with high specificity and sensitivity. The study recorded over 150 TCR beta chains that were cytomegalovirus-associated.

The PCR used 60 Vbeta and 13 Jbeta primers. Only in-frame clones appear in the TCRdb table, and some are missing; sequencing was by immunoSEQ multiplex PCR. The sample shows some 140,000 clones, 79% of them seen only once. The chain couples TRBV7-6 to TRBJ2-1; D perhaps matches TRBD1 (5 bases). The material sequenced was PBMCs. The clonotype originates from a man aged 25 to 40 in good health and CMV-seropositive. CDR3: CASSPDSSYNEQFF. The DNA for the CDR3 is TGTGCCAGCAGCCCAGACAGCTCCTACAATGAGCAGTTCTTC.